The clone carrying this TCR beta chain occurred a few times. The antigen remains unidentified. This specimen comes from a study of shared clonotypes between healthy human individuals. The study's findings and limits: Generally, estimated richness proved larger in naive subsets than it did in memory subsets.

The method was immunoSEQ multiplex PCR; TCRdb's version includes in-frame clones alone and lacks a portion of them. This table holds 190,000 or so clones, around 63% found once. The source of this sequence is a man aged 25-45 years in good health. Sequences were obtained from memory CD4+ T cells sorted from blood. Documented subset: CD45RA-negative fraction.

The CDR3 region has the DNA TGTGCCAGCAGTCCAAAGACAGGTGTGGGGGAGCAGTACTTC. Encoded protein: CASSPKTGVGEQYF. The J gene is TRBJ2-7, the V gene TRBV2, with a weak D call TRBD1 (6 bases). From germline, CDR1 is SNHLY and CDR2 FYNNEI. This CDR3 comprises 14 residues. The germline V and J ends were trimmed by 5 bases and 7 bases, with 18 bases remaining between them.